This entry describes one T cell receptor beta chain. The entry originates in a study of identical twins. TCRdb redid the calling of the 5' RACE reads with MiXCR, one entry per CDR3 protein. The table includes about 220,000 distinct CDR3 sequences, 6.5% to 8% detected once. V shed 1 base and J shed 5 bases, with 15 bases lying between them. The CDR3 length is 15 residues. Germline V gene lookup returns CDR1 SGHAT and CDR2 FQNNGV. The data also belong to a second study, concerning T cells expressing NK-cell markers.

The TCR was taken from a woman aged 18-29 years in good health. Specimen: CD8+ T cells sorted from blood. V is TRBV11-2 and J is TRBJ2-7; D may match TRBD1 or TRBD2 (6 bases each). CDR3: CASSLARGEVHEQYF. CDR3 coding DNA: TGTGCCAGCAGCTTAGCTAGGGGGGAGGTCCACGAGCAGTACTTC.